One sample yielded the 3 T cell receptor beta chains listed below, sequenced in a study of cytomegalovirus exposure and HLA in healthy donors. TCRdb's copy holds only in-frame clones and misses some; the assay was immunoSEQ multiplex PCR. The sample records around 250,000 clones, about 90% being singletons. The sample comprised PBMCs. All receptors derive from a woman in her 30s in good health and CMV-seronegative.

The V gene is TRBV2, the J gene TRBJ2-3, with D possibly TRBD2 on 6 matching bases. Germline CDR1 reads SNHLY; CDR2 reads FYNNEI. The CDR3 is 15 amino acids. V was shortened by 5 bases and J by 4 bases, with 16 bases between the two germline ends. CDR3 nucleotides: TGTGCCAGCAGTCTTATTAGCGGAGTAGCAGATACGCAGTATTTT. Encoded protein: CASSLISGVADTQYF. The full variable domain, completed using reference TRBV2 and TRBJ2-3, is EPEVTQTPSHQVTQMGQEVILRCVPISNHLYFYWYRQILGQKVEFLVSFYNNEISEKSEIFDDQFSVERPDGSNFTLKIRSTKLEDSAMYFCASSLISGVADTQYFGPGTRLTVL.

The sample holds a few counts of this clone. The CDR3 spells CASSDGTGAPDTQYF. The CDR3 DNA reads TGTGCCAGCAGTGACGGGACAGGGGCCCCAGATACGCAGTATTTT. The chain uses TRBV6-4 and TRBJ2-3; 10 bases line up with TRBD1. The CDR3 extends over 15 amino acids. V trimming: 2 bases; J trimming: 4 bases; junction bases outside the gene matches: 3. The V gene's germline CDR1 is MRHNA and CDR2 SNTAGT.

This sequence joins TRBV30 and TRBJ2-5; D not certain. Germline CDR1 is GTSNPN and CDR2 is SVGIG (reference sequence). The CDR3 is made up of 11 amino acids. Trimming removed 0 bases from V and 5 bases from J, with 4 bases in between. The CDR3 here is CAWSVKETQYF. CDR3 coding DNA: TGTGCCTGGAGTGTAAAGGAGACCCAGTACTTC. The complete variable domain, with remaining parts taken from reference TRBV30 and TRBJ2-5, reads SQTIHQWPATLVQPVGSPLSLECTVEGTSNPNLYWYRQAAGRGLQLLFYSVGIGQISSEVPQNLSASRPQDRQFILSSKKLLLSDSGFYLCAWSVKETQYFGPGTRLLVL.